The following is a TCR beta chain sequence with its context. Assay: immunoSEQ multiplex PCR; the TCRdb copy retains only in-frame clones and omits some. The sample lists just over 650,000 clones, 75% to 90% occurring once. The sample belongs to a study of blood T cell repertoires in COVID-19. The receptor comes from a woman younger than 30 with acute or convalescent COVID-19. The material sequenced was peripheral blood.

The CDR3 DNA follows: TGTGCCAGCAGCCCGCTTCACGGAGGTCCTGAAGCTTTCTTT. It specifies CASSPLHGGPEAFF. The J gene is TRBJ1-1, the V gene TRBV7-9, with D uncertain. V was trimmed by 5 bases and J by 6 bases, leaving 16 bases between them. CDR3 length equals 14 residues. Germline CDR1 SEHNR, CDR2 FQNEAQ (reference sequence).